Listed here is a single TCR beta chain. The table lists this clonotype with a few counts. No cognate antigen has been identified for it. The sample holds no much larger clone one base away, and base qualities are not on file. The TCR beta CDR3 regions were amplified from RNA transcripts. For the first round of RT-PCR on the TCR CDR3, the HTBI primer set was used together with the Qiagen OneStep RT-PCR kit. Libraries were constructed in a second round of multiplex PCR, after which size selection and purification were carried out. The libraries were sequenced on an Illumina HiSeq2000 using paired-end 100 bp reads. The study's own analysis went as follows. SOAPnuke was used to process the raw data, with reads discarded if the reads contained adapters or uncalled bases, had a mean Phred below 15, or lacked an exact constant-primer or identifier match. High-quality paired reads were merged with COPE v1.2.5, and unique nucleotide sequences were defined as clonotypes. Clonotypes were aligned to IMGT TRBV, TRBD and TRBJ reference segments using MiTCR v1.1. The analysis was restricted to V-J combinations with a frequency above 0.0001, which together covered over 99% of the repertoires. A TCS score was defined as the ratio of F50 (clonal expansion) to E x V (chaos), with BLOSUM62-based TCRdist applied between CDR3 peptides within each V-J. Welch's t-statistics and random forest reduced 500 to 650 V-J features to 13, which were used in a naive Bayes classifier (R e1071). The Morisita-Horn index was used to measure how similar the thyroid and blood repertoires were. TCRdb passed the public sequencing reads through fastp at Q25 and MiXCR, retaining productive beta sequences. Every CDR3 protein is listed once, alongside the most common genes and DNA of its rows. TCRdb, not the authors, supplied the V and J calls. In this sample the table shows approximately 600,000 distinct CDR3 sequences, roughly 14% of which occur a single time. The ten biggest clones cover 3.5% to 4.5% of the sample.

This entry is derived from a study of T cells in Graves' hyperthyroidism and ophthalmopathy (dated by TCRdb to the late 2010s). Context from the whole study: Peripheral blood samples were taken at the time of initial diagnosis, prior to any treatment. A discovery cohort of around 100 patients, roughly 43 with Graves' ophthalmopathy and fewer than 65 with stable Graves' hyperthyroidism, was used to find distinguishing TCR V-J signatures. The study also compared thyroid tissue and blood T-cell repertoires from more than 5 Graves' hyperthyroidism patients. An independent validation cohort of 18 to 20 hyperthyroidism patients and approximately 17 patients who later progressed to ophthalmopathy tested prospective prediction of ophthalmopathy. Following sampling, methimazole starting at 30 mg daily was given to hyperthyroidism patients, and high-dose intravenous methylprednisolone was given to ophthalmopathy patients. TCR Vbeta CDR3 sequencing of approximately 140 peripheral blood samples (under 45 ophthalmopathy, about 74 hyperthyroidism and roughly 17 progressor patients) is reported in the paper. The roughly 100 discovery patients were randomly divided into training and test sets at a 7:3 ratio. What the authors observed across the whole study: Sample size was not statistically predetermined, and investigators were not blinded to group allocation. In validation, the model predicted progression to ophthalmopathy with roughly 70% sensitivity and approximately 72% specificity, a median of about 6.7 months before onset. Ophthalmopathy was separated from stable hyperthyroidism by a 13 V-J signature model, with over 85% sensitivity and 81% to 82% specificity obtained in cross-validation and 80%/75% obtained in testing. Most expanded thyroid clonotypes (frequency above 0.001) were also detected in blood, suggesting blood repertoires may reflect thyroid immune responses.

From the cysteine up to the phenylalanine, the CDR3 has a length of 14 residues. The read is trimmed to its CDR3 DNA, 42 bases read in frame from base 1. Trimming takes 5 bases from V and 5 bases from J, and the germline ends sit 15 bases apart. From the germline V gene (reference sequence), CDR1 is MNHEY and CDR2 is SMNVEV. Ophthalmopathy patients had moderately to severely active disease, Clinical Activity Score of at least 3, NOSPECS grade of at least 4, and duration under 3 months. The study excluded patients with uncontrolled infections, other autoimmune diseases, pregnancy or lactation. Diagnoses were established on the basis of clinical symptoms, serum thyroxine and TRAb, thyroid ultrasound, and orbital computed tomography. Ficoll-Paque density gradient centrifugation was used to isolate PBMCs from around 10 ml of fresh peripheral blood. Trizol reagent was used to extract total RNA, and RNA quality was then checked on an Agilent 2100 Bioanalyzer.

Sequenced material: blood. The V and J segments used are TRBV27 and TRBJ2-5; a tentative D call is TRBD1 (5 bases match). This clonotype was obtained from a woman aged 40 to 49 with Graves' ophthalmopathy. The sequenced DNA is TGTGCCAGCAGTCGCAATACAGGCGCTGAGACCCAGTACTTC. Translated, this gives CASSRNTGAETQYF.